This T cell receptor (beta chain) comes out of a study of blood T cell repertoires in COVID-19. Whole-study context: The study drew acute and convalescent COVID-19 samples from the United States, Italy and Spain. The analysed material was cDNA or gDNA that came from T cells, B-cell-depleted T cells, or PBMCs.

V dropped 1 base and J dropped 0 bases, with 10 bases sitting between them. CDR3 length equals 15 residues. The V gene's germline CDR1 is GTSNPN and CDR2 SVGIG (reference sequence). Original data processing: Quantification of nucleated cells was approximated via reference gene primer amplification. Clones were sequenced by immunoSEQ multiplex PCR, and TCRdb holds only the in-frame ones, with some missing. V and J calls and clone size are as listed in that table; D and trimming were resolved from the DNA. The sample consists of about 240,000 clones, about 86% of them appearing once. This chain uses TRBV30 with TRBJ1-5; D gene ambiguous. This TCR was sampled from a woman aged 80 or older with acute or convalescent COVID-19. Material for sequencing was peripheral blood. CDR3 DNA: TGTGCCTGGAGTGGGGAGGGTTTTAGCAATCAGCCCCAGCATTTT. Its protein product is CAWSGEGFSNQPQHF. The variable domain in full, with the rest retrieved from reference TRBV30 and TRBJ1-5, is SQTIHQWPATLVQPVGSPLSLECTVEGTSNPNLYWYRQAAGRGLQLLFYSVGIGQISSEVPQNLSASRPQDRQFILSSKKLLLSDSGFYLCAWSGEGFSNQPQHFGDGTRLSIL.